This T cell receptor beta chain was retrieved from a study of CD8 T cells in ankylosing spondylitis. Whole-study results and caveats: A TCR beta motif of fewer than ten highly homologous variants appeared characteristic of ankylosing spondylitis blood.

Trimming took off 2 bases at V and 8 bases at J, with 15 bases between the two ends. The germline CDR1 and CDR2 sequences are KGHSH and LQKENI. The CDR3 has 15 amino acids. TCRdb reanalysed the 5' RACE reads using MiXCR and keeps one entry per CDR3 protein. The sample consists of a few hundred thousand distinct CDR3 sequences, about a fifth of them appearing once. In this sample, this clonotype turned up a few times. Antigen: not known. The sequencing sample was made of blood, either unsorted or a sorted T cell fraction (not recorded which). The receptor was isolated from a male donor with ankylosing spondylitis. The J gene is TRBJ1-4, the V gene TRBV18; possibly TRBD1 for D (5 bases). The CDR3 spells CASSPALGQGEKLFF. In nucleotides, the CDR3 is TGTGCCAGCTCACCAGCTTTGGGGCAGGGCGAAAAACTGTTTTTT.